These 9 T cell receptor beta chains share one sample of origin, sequenced in a study of monozygotic twins with inflammatory bowel disease. TCRdb reprocessed the 5' RACE reads; each CDR3 protein has one entry and no DNA is given. The sample's table shows about 300,000 distinct CDR3 sequences. The sample taken for sequencing was blood. Every receptor here comes from a human donor with ulcerative colitis or Crohn's disease, or a healthy co-twin of an affected twin (not recorded which).

This chain uses TRBV6-2 or TRBV6-3 with TRBJ2-3. Germline CDR1 is MNHEY and CDR2 is SVGEGT. The CDR3 has 18 amino acids. Here the CDR3 reads CASSYTEVNSGSTDTQYF.

The V and J genes are TRBV5-6 and TRBJ2-3. From germline, CDR1 is SGHDT and CDR2 YYEEEE. CDR3 size: 14 residues. This chain's CDR3 is CASGQRLSTDTQYF.

The rearrangement joins TRBV20-1 to TRBJ2-3. Germline CDR1 is DFQATT and CDR2 is SNEGSKA (reference sequence). This CDR3 has 15 amino acids. CDR3 protein: CSARISTSSTDTQYF.

V is TRBV10-3 and J is TRBJ2-1. This CDR3 contains 11 residues. Germline values: CDR1 ENHRY, CDR2 SYGVKD. CDR3 loop: CAIRVGNEQFF.

The rearrangement links TRBV24-1 to TRBJ2-2; TCRdb designates TRBD1, a call that cannot be tested without DNA. Germline V CDR1 and CDR2: KGHDR, SFDVKD. The CDR3 has 14 residues. The CDR3 region is CATQGQVNTRELFF.

The chain recombines TRBV12-3 or TRBV12-4 with TRBJ1-5. This CDR3 has 14 residues. CDR3 in amino acids: CASSFSSENQPQHF.

This chain uses TRBV28 with TRBJ1-5; TCRdb's D call of TRBD1 is untestable without DNA. Germline CDR1 is MDHEN and CDR2 is SYDVKM. CDR3 length: 17 amino acids. The CDR3 region is CASSPTGKGAGNQPQHF.

The chain combines TRBV19 with TRBJ1-5. This CDR3 has 13 amino acids. The germline gives CDR1 LNHDA, CDR2 SQIVND (reference sequence). The CDR3 here is CASSINWGQPQHF.

This sequence joins TRBV3-1 and TRBJ1-6; lacking DNA, the TRBD1 call made by TCRdb goes unchecked. Germline CDR1 reads LGHDT; CDR2 reads YNNKEL (reference sequence). The CDR3 contains 15 residues. CDR3 protein: CASSHGAAYNSPLHF.